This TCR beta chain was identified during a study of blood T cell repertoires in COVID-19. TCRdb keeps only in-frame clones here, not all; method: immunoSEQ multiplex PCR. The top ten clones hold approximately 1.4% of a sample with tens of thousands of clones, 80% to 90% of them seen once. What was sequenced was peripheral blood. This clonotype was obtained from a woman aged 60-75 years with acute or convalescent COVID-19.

The CDR3 sequence: CASSEAGDSEQYF. The CDR3 DNA reads TGTGCCAGCTCCGAGGCAGGAGACAGCGAGCAGTACTTC. The V gene is TRBV6-5, the J gene TRBJ2-7; tentatively, D is TRBD1 (5 bases). Trimming took off 8 bases at V and 6 bases at J, with 17 bases between the two ends. CDR3 size: 13 residues. Germline CDR1 MNHEY, CDR2 SVGAGI.